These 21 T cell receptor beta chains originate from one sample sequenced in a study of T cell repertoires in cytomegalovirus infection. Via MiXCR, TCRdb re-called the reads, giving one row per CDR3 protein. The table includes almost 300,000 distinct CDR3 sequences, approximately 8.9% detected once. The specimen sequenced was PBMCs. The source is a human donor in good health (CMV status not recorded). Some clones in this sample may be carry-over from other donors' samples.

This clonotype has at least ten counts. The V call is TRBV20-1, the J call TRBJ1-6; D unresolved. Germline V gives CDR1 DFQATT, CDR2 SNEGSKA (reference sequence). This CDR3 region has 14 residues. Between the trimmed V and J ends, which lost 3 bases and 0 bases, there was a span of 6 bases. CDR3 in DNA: TGCAGTGCTAGGGAGGGCTCCTATAATTCACCCCTCCACTTT. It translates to CSAREGSYNSPLHF.

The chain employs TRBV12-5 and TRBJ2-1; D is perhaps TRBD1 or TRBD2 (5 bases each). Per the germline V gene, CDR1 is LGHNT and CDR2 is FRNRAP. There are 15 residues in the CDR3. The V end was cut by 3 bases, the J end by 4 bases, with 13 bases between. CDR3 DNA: TGTGCTAGTGGTTTTTCCCCGGGACCTTACAATGAGCAGTTCTTC. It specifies CASGFSPGPYNEQFF.

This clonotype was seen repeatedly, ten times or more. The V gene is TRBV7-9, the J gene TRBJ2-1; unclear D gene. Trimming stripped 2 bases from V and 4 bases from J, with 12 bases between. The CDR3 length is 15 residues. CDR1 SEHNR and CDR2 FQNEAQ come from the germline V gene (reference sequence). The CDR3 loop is CASSLSSFPYNEQFF. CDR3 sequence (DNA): TGTGCCAGCAGCTTAAGCAGTTTTCCATACAATGAGCAGTTCTTC.

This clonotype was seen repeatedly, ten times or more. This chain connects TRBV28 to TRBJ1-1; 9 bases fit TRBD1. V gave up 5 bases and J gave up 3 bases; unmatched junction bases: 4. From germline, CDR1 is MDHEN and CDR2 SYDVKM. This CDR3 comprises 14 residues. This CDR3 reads CASSDRDRDTEAFF. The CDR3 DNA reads TGTGCCAGCAGTGACCGGGACAGGGACACTGAAGCTTTCTTT.

CDR3 bases: TGTGCCAGCAGTGCCGTCCCTGGGACCCAGTACTTC. This encodes CASSAVPGTQYF. The chain is built from TRBV12-3 or TRBV12-4 and TRBJ2-5; D is uncertain. The CDR3 sequence is 12 residues long. V was clipped by 5 bases and J by 7 bases, with 11 bases between them.

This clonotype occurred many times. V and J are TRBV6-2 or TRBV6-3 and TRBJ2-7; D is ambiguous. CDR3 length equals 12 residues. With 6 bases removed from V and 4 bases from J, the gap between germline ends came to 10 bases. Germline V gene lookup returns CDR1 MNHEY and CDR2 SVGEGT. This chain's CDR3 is CASSDTSYEQYV. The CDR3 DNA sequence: TGTGCCAGCAGCGACACGTCATACGAGCAGTACGTC.

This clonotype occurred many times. The CDR3 loop reads CASRQTSGAFEKLFF. The CDR3 nucleotides are TGTGCCAGCAGACAGACCTCGGGGGCGTTTGAAAAACTGTTTTTT. The chain uses TRBV27 and TRBJ1-4, with TRBD1 as a possible D gene (6 bases). This CDR3 is 15 amino acids long. In germline, CDR1 is MNHEY, CDR2 SMNVEV (reference sequence). The germline V and J ends were trimmed by 6 bases and 7 bases, with 18 bases remaining between them.

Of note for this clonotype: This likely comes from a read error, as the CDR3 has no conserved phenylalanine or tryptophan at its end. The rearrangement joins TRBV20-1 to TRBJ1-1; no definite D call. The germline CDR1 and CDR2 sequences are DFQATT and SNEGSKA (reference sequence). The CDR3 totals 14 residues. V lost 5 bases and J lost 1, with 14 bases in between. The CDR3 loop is CSALATPGNTEAFL. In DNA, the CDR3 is TGCAGTGCTTTGGCAACACCAGGGAACACTGAAGCTTTCCTT.

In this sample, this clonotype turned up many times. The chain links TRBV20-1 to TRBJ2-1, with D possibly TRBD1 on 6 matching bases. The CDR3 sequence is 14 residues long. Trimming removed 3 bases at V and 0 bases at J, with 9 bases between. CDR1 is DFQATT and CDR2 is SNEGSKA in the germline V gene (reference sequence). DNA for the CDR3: TGCAGTGCTAGTGACAGGAGCTCCTACAATGAGCAGTTCTTC. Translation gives CSASDRSSYNEQFF.

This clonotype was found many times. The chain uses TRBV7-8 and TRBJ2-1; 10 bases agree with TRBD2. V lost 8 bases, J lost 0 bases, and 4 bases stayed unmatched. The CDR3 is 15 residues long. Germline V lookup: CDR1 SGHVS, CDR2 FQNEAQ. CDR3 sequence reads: CASGSGGSSYNEQFF. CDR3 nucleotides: TGTGCCAGCGGTAGCGGGGGGAGCTCCTACAATGAGCAGTTCTTC.

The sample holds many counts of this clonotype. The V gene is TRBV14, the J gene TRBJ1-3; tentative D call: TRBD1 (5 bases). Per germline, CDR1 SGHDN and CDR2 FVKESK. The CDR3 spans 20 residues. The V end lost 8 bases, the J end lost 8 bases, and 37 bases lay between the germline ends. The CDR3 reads CASGPTPLGQGNGIRYTIYF. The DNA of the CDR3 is TGTGCCAGCGGACCAACCCCCCTTGGGCAGGGAAACGGCATAAGGTACACCATATATTTT.

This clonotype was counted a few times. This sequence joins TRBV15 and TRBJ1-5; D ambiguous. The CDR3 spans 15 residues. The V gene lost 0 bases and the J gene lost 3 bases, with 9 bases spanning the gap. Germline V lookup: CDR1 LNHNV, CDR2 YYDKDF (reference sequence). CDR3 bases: TGTGCCACCAGCAGAGACAGGTCTCTCAATCAGCCCCAGCATTTT. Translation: CATSRDRSLNQPQHF.

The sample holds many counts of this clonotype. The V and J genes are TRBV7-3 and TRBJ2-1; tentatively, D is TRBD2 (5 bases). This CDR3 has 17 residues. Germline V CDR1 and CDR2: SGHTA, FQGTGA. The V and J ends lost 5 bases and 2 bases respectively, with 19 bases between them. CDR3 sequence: CASSPSLSGRTYNEQFF. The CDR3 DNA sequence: TGTGCCAGCAGCCCAAGCTTATCGGGGAGAACCTACAATGAGCAGTTCTTC.

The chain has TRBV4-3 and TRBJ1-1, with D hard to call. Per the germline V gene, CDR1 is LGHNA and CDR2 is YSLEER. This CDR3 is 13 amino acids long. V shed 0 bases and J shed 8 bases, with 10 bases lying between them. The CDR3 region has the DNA TGCGCCAGCAGCCAAGATAATAGGAACGAAGCTTTCTTT. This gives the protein CASSQDNRNEAFF.

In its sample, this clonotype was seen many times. The CDR3 reads CASSGSWGQGNSPLHF. CDR3 in DNA: TGTGCCAGCAGTGGAAGTTGGGGACAGGGTAATTCACCCCTCCACTTT. The chain couples TRBV28 to TRBJ1-6, with TRBD1 matching over 9 bases. Germline V gives CDR1 MDHEN, CDR2 SYDVKM. The CDR3 covers 16 residues. V lost 5 bases and J lost 6; bases outside the gene matches: 8.

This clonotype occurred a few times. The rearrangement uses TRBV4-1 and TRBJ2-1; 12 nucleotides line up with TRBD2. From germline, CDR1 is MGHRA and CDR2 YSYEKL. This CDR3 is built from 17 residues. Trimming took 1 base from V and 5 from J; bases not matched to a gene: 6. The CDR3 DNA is TGCGCCAGCAGCCAAGTTACTAGCGGGGGGCCCCACAATGAGCAGTTCTTC. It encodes CASSQVTSGGPHNEQFF.

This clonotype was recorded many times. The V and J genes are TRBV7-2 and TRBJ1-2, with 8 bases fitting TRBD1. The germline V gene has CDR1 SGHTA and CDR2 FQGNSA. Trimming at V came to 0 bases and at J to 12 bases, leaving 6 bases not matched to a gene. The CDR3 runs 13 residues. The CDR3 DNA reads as TGTGCCAGCAGCTTAGCCGGACAGGGAAGGCACACCTTC. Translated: CASSLAGQGRHTF.

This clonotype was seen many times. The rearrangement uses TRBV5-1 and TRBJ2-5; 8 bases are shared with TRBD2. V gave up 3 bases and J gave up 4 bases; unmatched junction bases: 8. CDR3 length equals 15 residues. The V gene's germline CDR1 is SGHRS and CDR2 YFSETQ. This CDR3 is CASSSGGGRRETQYF. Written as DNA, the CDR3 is TGCGCCAGCAGCTCGGGGGGGGGGCGTCGAGAGACCCAGTACTTC.

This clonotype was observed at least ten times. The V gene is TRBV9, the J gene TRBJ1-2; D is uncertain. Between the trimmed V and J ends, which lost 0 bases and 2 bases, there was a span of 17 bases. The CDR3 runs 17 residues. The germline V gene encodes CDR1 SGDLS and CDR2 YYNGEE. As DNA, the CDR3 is TGTGCCAGCAGCGTAGGGCATGGAATGGACGTCAACTATGGCTACACCTTC. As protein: CASSVGHGMDVNYGYTF.

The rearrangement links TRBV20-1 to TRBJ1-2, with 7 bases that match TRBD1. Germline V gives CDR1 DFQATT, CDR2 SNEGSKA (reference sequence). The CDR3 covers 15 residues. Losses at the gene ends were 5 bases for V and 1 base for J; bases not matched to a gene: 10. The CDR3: CSADTGTANNYGYTF. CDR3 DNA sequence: TGCAGTGCTGATACCGGGACAGCTAATAACTATGGCTACACCTTC.

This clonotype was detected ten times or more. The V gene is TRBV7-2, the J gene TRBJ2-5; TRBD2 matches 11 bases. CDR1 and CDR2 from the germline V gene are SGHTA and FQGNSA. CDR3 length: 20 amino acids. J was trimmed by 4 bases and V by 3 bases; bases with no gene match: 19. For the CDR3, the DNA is TGTGCCAGCAGCTTTACCCCCCGGGGTAGCGGGGGGGCGACCTCAGAGACCCAGTACTTC. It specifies CASSFTPRGSGGATSETQYF.